These 13 T cell receptor beta chains were sequenced from one sample in a study of Ad26.COV2.S vaccination and SARS-CoV-2 variants. The treatment is: 15 to 20 received Ad26.COV2.S at low or high dose, single or two shots; roughly 5 received placebo; per-sample allocation not given. Sampling occurred on day 63 after the first vaccine or placebo injection. Assay used: immunoSEQ multiplex PCR; TCRdb lists only in-frame clones, some missing. The sample includes 440,000 or so clones, less than 95% of them seen just once. The source was peripheral blood, collected in a trial of Ad26.COV2.S vaccine versus placebo. All receptors derive from a person between 18 and 60 years old who received the Ad26.COV2.S COVID-19 vaccine or a placebo.

The V and J genes are TRBV6-2 or TRBV6-3 and TRBJ2-1; no reliable D call. The germline V and J ends were trimmed by 2 bases and 4 bases, with 15 bases remaining between them. Germline CDR1 and CDR2: MNHEY and SVGEGT. This CDR3 comprises 16 residues. DNA of the CDR3: TGTGCCAGCAGTTACGTCAGCCAACTTCTTTACAATGAGCAGTTCTTC. Translated, it gives CASSYVSQLLYNEQFF.

The chain joins TRBV6-2 or TRBV6-3 to TRBJ2-2; 8 positions match TRBD1. Germline CDR1 MNHEY, CDR2 SVGEGT. CDR3 length equals 15 residues. The trim removed 5 bases at V and 3 bases at J, leaving 5 bases unmatched. Written as DNA, the CDR3 is TGTGCCAGCAGTCCCGGGACAGGCTACACCGGGGAGCTGTTTTTT. This codes for CASSPGTGYTGELFF.

The V gene is TRBV2, the J gene TRBJ2-5; the match to TRBD1 covers 10 bases. Germline V gives CDR1 SNHLY, CDR2 FYNNEI. The V and J ends lost 6 bases and 4 bases, in that order; junction bases with no gene match: 5. CDR3 length: 14 residues. CDR3 region: CASRRQGAGETQYF. The CDR3, as DNA: TGTGCCAGCAGAAGACAGGGGGCAGGAGAGACCCAGTACTTC. Looking up the rest from reference TRBV2 and TRBJ2-5 gives the full variable domain: EPEVTQTPSHQVTQMGQEVILRCVPISNHLYFYWYRQILGQKVEFLVSFYNNEISEKSEIFDDQFSVERPDGSNFTLKIRSTKLEDSAMYFCASRRQGAGETQYFGPGTRLLVL.

This clone was observed a few times. V and J are TRBV7-3 and TRBJ2-2; TRBD2 might be the D (6 bases). Trimming took off 3 bases at V and 4 bases at J, with 12 bases between the two ends. The V gene's germline CDR1 is SGHTA and CDR2 FQGTGA. The CDR3 runs to 15 residues. The CDR3 coding sequence is TGTGCCAGCAGCTTCCAGGGCGGGACCACCGGGGAGCTGTTTTTT. As protein: CASSFQGGTTGELFF.

This chain connects TRBV7-9 to TRBJ2-6; D remains ambiguous. Trimming stripped 7 bases from V and 0 bases from J, with 13 bases between. CDR1 is SEHNR, CDR2 FQNEAQ, per germline (reference sequence). This CDR3 region has 16 residues. The CDR3 nucleotides read TGTGCCAGCATGGTCAAAACAAGCTCTGGGGCCAACGTCCTGACTTTC. Translated, it gives CASMVKTSSGANVLTF.

This clone was picked up one time. The gene calls are TRBV11-2 and TRBJ1-4; perhaps TRBD1 as D (6 bases). Trimming left V 5 bases short and J 7 bases short, with 26 bases between. The CDR3 runs 18 residues. Looked up from germline, CDR1 is SGHAT and CDR2 is FQNNGV. The DNA of the CDR3 is TGTGCCAGCAGCCCAAGAAACAGGGTCGGGGATTTTTCTGAAAAACTGTTTTTT. Translation gives CASSPRNRVGDFSEKLFF.

This clone appeared once. The V call is TRBV27, the J call TRBJ2-3, with D hard to call. V lost 2 bases to trimming and J lost 5 bases, with 11 bases between them. This CDR3 has 14 amino acids. Germline V gives CDR1 MNHEY, CDR2 SMNVEV (reference sequence). The CDR3 DNA sequence: TGTGCCAGCAGTTTAGAAGGAGTTGAAGATACGCAGTATTTT. This codes for CASSLEGVEDTQYF.

The genes are TRBV14 and TRBJ2-3, with D perhaps assigned TRBD1 or TRBD2 (6 bases each). CDR3 length: 16 residues. Germline V lookup: CDR1 SGHDN, CDR2 FVKESK. Trimming took off 10 bases at V and 0 bases at J, with 20 bases between the two ends. In DNA, the CDR3 is TGTGCCACCCCGAGGGGGGAGAAGAGTAGCACAGATACGCAGTATTTT. Residues: CATPRGEKSSTDTQYF.

The chain couples TRBV7-6 to TRBJ2-2; D gene uncertain. CDR1 is SGHVS and CDR2 is FNYEAQ in the germline V gene. V lost 4 bases and J 0 bases, leaving 9 bases between the germline ends. The CDR3 sequence is 15 residues long. CDR3 sequence: CASSSPASNTGELFF. CDR3 in DNA: TGTGCCAGCAGCTCCCCGGCTTCGAACACCGGGGAGCTGTTTTTT.

The gene calls are TRBV7-6 and TRBJ2-3; TRBD2 matches 8 bases. Losses at the gene ends were 6 bases for V and 4 bases for J; bases not matched to a gene: 12. Germline CDR1 is SGHVS and CDR2 is FNYEAQ. The CDR3 runs 16 residues. The CDR3 here is CASSLLAGGGPDTQYF. The CDR3, as DNA: TGTGCCAGCAGTTTGCTAGCCGGGGGGGGGCCAGATACGCAGTATTTT.

This clone was detected only a few times. V and J are TRBV14 and TRBJ2-7; 8 nucleotides agree with TRBD2. Per the germline V gene, CDR1 is SGHDN and CDR2 is FVKESK. The junction had 6 bases not matched to a gene; V was cut back by 2 bases and J by 6 bases. The CDR3 loop spans 14 amino acids. The CDR3 DNA sequence: TGTGCCAGCAGCCAAATAGCGGGGACCCTCGAGCAGTACTTC. It translates to CASSQIAGTLEQYF.

The chain employs TRBV5-1 and TRBJ2-3; TRBD2 matches at 9 bases. The V segment lost 2 bases and the J segment 0 bases; nucleotides outside the gene matches: 7. The CDR3 is 17 residues long. CDR1 is SGHRS and CDR2 is YFSETQ in the germline V gene. The CDR3 spells CASSFWAGGGSTDTQYF. In nucleotides, the CDR3 is TGCGCCAGCAGCTTTTGGGCGGGAGGGGGCAGCACAGATACGCAGTATTTT.

The J gene is TRBJ2-3, the V gene TRBV27; TRBD2 might be the D (6 bases). V was pared by 3 bases and J by 4 bases, with 14 bases between. In germline, CDR1 is MNHEY, CDR2 SMNVEV (reference sequence). This CDR3 has 15 amino acids. The CDR3 is CASSFSGYTADTQYF. The CDR3 bases are TGTGCCAGCAGTTTTAGCGGTTATACGGCAGATACGCAGTATTTT.